This T cell receptor beta chain was sequenced for a study of glioma-infiltrating T cells after dendritic cell vaccination. Study as a whole: Glioblastoma patients came from Phase I and II dendritic cell vaccination trials. Treatment, given 2003 to 2012, was autologous tumor lysate-pulsed dendritic cell vaccination. Autologous tumor lysate was loaded overnight onto monocyte-derived dendritic cells grown less than 8 days with IL-4 and GM-CSF.

V lost 7 bases, J lost 3 bases, and 9 bases lay in between. CDR1 is MNHNY and CDR2 is SVGAGI in the germline V gene (reference sequence). The CDR3 consists of 13 residues. Input was roughly 2.2 ug genomic DNA, or all available if less. Generated by immunoSEQ multiplex PCR, the TCRdb table keeps only in-frame clones and is missing some. The sample yields around 90,000 clones, 70% to 80% seen once. The sequence was collected from a human donor with glioblastoma. Sequenced material: blood, taken before dendritic cell vaccination. This chain links TRBV6-6 with TRBJ2-2; D may be TRBD2 (6 bases). CDR3 DNA: TGTGCCAGCACCTCGGGGGACACCGGGGAGCTGTTTTTT. Encoded protein: CASTSGDTGELFF.